This T cell receptor (beta chain) was recovered during a study of T cell responses to AZD1222 COVID-19 vaccine. Study results and limitations: The donor group comprised mostly white British people and more females; the analysis possibly underestimated clonal diversity. The reported proportion of spike-specific TCRs targeting unmutated variant regions was nearly half.

Some clones are missing from TCRdb's copy, which holds only in-frame ones; the method was immunoSEQ multiplex PCR. The table lists 100,000 to 120,000 clones, 94% of them singletons. This CDR3 is built from 13 residues. The germline V and J ends were trimmed by 4 bases and 5 bases, with 9 bases remaining between them. Germline V CDR1 and CDR2: MRHNA, SNTAGT. Worth noting for this clone: Its antigen is currently unknown.

Pooled samples include second doses given at about 4 or 12 weeks. The V gene is TRBV6-4, the J gene TRBJ2-1; TRBD2 is a possible D gene (6 bases). This clonotype originated in an adult who received the AZD1222 COVID-19 vaccine. The specimen was peripheral blood, collected 28 days after the second AZD1222 dose. The CDR3, as DNA: TGTGCCAGCAGTGGACTAGTGAACAATGAGCAGTTCTTC. Residues: CASSGLVNNEQFF.